These 31 T cell receptor beta chains originate from one sample sequenced in a study of cytomegalovirus exposure and HLA in healthy donors. Primers: 60 Vbeta forward and 13 Jbeta reverse. Data came from immunoSEQ multiplex PCR; TCRdb stores just in-frame clones and leaves some out. The sample has 89,000 or so clones, 65% to 80% seen once; the top ten hold 4% to 5%. Sequencing input: PBMCs. These receptors originate from a man aged 55 to 70 in good health and CMV-seronegative.

J is TRBJ1-5 and V is TRBV6-1; 8 bases line up with TRBD1. CDR1 and CDR2 from the germline V gene are MNHNS and SASEGT. The CDR3 contains 14 residues. V lost 10 bases, J lost 4 bases, and 9 bases stayed unmatched. The CDR3 region is CAIRADRANQPQHF. The CDR3 region has the DNA TGTGCCATCAGGGCGGACAGGGCAAATCAGCCCCAGCATTTT.

This clone was counted between two and nine times. The V call is TRBV6-1, the J call TRBJ2-7, with D possibly TRBD1 on 6 matching bases. From germline, CDR1 is MNHNS and CDR2 SASEGT. The CDR3 length is 14 residues. V dropped 5 bases and J dropped 0 bases, with 11 bases sitting between them. The CDR3 here is CASSSTGNSYEQYF. As DNA, the CDR3 is TGTGCCAGCAGTTCCACAGGGAACTCCTACGAGCAGTACTTC.

The chain employs TRBV2 and TRBJ2-3; 9 positions agree with TRBD1. Germline V lookup: CDR1 SNHLY, CDR2 FYNNEI. J was trimmed by 4 bases and V by 0 bases; bases with no gene match: 14. The CDR3 extends over 19 amino acids. The CDR3 reads CASSEAISLDRGVADTQYF. The CDR3 region has the DNA TGTGCCAGCAGTGAAGCCATCTCGCTGGACAGGGGAGTCGCAGATACGCAGTATTTT.

CDR3 in DNA: TGTGCCAGCACCCGAGCGGCGAGCACAGATACGCAGTATTTT. Translation: CASTRAASTDTQYF. The chain is built from TRBV6-1 and TRBJ2-3, with a weak D call TRBD2 (5 bases). CDR3 length equals 14 residues. Germline CDR1 reads MNHNS; CDR2 reads SASEGT. V gave up 7 bases and J gave up 0 bases, with 11 bases separating them.

This sequence joins TRBV30 and TRBJ2-7, with TRBD2 matching 7 bases. J was trimmed by 0 bases and V by 1 base; bases with no gene match: 0. Germline V lookup: CDR1 GTSNPN, CDR2 SVGIG (reference sequence). The CDR3 extends over 13 amino acids. The DNA for the CDR3 is TGTGCCTGGAGTGGCGGGAGCTCCTACGAGCAGTACTTC. Its translation: CAWSGGSSYEQYF.

This chain links TRBV5-1 with TRBJ2-3; possibly TRBD2 for D (6 bases). Germline-derived CDR1 and CDR2 are SGHRS and YFSETQ. The CDR3 is made up of 15 amino acids. Trimming took off 4 bases at V and 0 bases at J, with 12 bases between the two ends. The DNA of the CDR3 is TGCGCCAGCAGCAATGGAGGGCGAAGCACAGATACGCAGTATTTT. Protein product: CASSNGGRSTDTQYF.

This chain links TRBV6-1 with TRBJ1-5, with D possibly being TRBD1 (6 bases). Trimming stripped 2 bases from V and 4 bases from J, with 9 bases between. This CDR3 has 14 residues. Germline V gene data show CDR1 as MNHNS and CDR2 as SASEGT. This CDR3 reads CASSERQGNQPQHF. In DNA, the CDR3 is TGTGCCAGCAGTGAACGGCAGGGGAATCAGCCCCAGCATTTT.

The chain carries TRBV9 and TRBJ1-5; D gene uncertain. CDR3 length: 13 amino acids. V lost 0 bases and J 5 bases, leaving 6 bases between the germline ends. Germline V CDR1 and CDR2: SGDLS, YYNGEE. In nucleotides, the CDR3 is TGTGCCAGCAGCGTAGGAGTTGATCAGCCCCAGCATTTT. Translated: CASSVGVDQPQHF.

This chain joins TRBV19 and TRBJ2-2; a possible D gene is TRBD1 (5 bases). The V end was cut by 3 bases, the J end by 1 base, with 12 bases between. Germline loops: CDR1 LNHDA, CDR2 SQIVND (reference sequence). The CDR3 is 16 residues long. The CDR3 region is CASSMTAAKNTGELFF. In DNA form, the CDR3 reads TGTGCCAGTAGTATGACAGCTGCCAAGAACACCGGGGAGCTGTTTTTT.

This clone appeared a few times. The gene calls are TRBV11-3 and TRBJ2-2; the D gene is possibly TRBD2 (6 bases). V was cut by 6 bases and J by 1 base, with 9 bases left in between. CDR1 and CDR2 from the germline V gene are SGHNT and YENEEA. This CDR3 is 14 amino acids long. The CDR3, as DNA: TGTGCCAGCAGACGGAGGGAGAACACCGGGGAGCTGTTTTTT. Translation gives CASRRRENTGELFF.

The chain links TRBV23-1 to TRBJ1-2, with 7 bases identical to TRBD1. TRBV23-1 is given ORF status, its function remaining uncertain. V shed 8 bases, J shed 9 bases, and the junction held 27 bases outside the gene matches. CDR3 size: 18 residues. In DNA form, the CDR3 reads TGCGCCAGCCTACCCCCCCCCGGTCTTGGACAGGCGGTTTATAGCTACACCTTC. Protein sequence: CASLPPPGLGQAVYSYTF.

The V and J genes are TRBV9 and TRBJ1-2; 7 bases agree with TRBD1. The CDR3 consists of 13 residues. V dropped 4 bases and J dropped 2; count of bases not matched to a gene: 2. Germline-derived CDR1 and CDR2 are SGDLS and YYNGEE. CDR3 residues: CASSKTGNYGYTF. The CDR3 DNA reads TGTGCCAGCAGCAAGACAGGGAACTATGGCTACACCTTC.

This clone was counted only a few times. The genes are TRBV7-9 and TRBJ1-1, with D possibly TRBD1 on 5 matching bases. The germline V gene has CDR1 SEHNR and CDR2 FQNEAQ (reference sequence). V lost 0 bases and J lost 4, with 9 bases in between. CDR3 length equals 14 residues. CDR3 loop: CASSLAGAGTEAFF. As DNA, the CDR3 is TGTGCCAGCAGCTTAGCAGGGGCTGGCACTGAAGCTTTCTTT.

This clone was counted between two and nine times. The chain is built from TRBV7-9 and TRBJ1-2; no definite D call. CDR3 length: 13 residues. The germline V gene encodes CDR1 SEHNR and CDR2 FQNEAQ (reference sequence). Trimming took off 3 bases at V and 2 bases at J, with 7 bases between the two ends. CDR3 nucleotides: TGTGCCAGCAGCTTTAAAAAAAACTATGGCTACACCTTC. Translated, it gives CASSFKKNYGYTF.

J is TRBJ1-1 and V is TRBV19; 7 bases are a match to TRBD1. V dropped 3 bases and J dropped 10; count of bases not matched to a gene: 11. Per germline, CDR1 LNHDA and CDR2 SQIVND (reference sequence). CDR3 length: 14 residues. Here the CDR3 reads CASSIDPAGGLAFF. The CDR3 DNA sequence: TGTGCCAGTAGTATCGACCCCGCAGGGGGACTAGCTTTCTTT.

The V and J genes are TRBV5-1 and TRBJ1-2; the D is unclear. This CDR3 has 13 residues. Germline assignment: CDR1 SGHRS and CDR2 YFSETQ. Trimming shortened V by 2 bases and J by 4 bases, and 9 bases separated the two germline ends. The CDR3 DNA is TGCGCCAGCAGCTTTGAGGGAATCTATGGCTACACCTTC. It specifies CASSFEGIYGYTF.

This clone showed up just once. V usage is TRBV7-3 and J usage is TRBJ2-1, with 7 bases lining up with TRBD2. Germline lookup yields CDR1 SGHTA and CDR2 FQGTGA. This CDR3 is built from 13 residues. The V segment lost 5 bases and the J segment 6 bases; nucleotides outside the gene matches: 4. The CDR3 DNA sequence: TGTGCCAGCAGCCTCGGGACTATCAATGAGCAGTTCTTC. Its translation: CASSLGTINEQFF.

This clone has more than one count but fewer than ten. This sequence joins TRBV5-1 and TRBJ1-1, with D unresolved. The CDR3 has 15 residues. The V end lost 7 bases, the J end lost 1 base, and 17 bases lay between the germline ends. The germline V gene encodes CDR1 SGHRS and CDR2 YFSETQ. The CDR3 nucleotides are TGCGCCAGCCCAATTGGCACAGTCAAGAACACTGAAGCTTTCTTT. Its translation: CASPIGTVKNTEAFF.

J is TRBJ1-1 and V is TRBV19, with TRBD1 matching over 7 bases. The CDR3 extends over 14 amino acids. V gave up 6 bases and J gave up 7 bases; unmatched junction bases: 11. CDR1 and CDR2 from the germline V gene are LNHDA and SQIVND (reference sequence). The CDR3 region is CASRARQGYDEAFF. In DNA, the CDR3 is TGTGCCAGTAGAGCCAGACAGGGATATGATGAAGCTTTCTTT.

The chain has TRBV11-2 and TRBJ2-3; 11 positions agree with TRBD2. Germline-derived CDR1 and CDR2 are SGHAT and FQNNGV. The CDR3 has 16 residues. V was pared by 5 bases and J by 5 bases, with 9 bases of the junction left unmatched. The CDR3 nucleotides are TGTGCCAGCAGCCCAGATAGCGGGGGGGTAGTAGATACGCAGTATTTT. It specifies CASSPDSGGVVDTQYF.

Comments on this clone: At one boundary the junction diverges from the germline segment, which might be a read error. The chain has TRBV7-9 and TRBJ1-6; D might be TRBD1 (5 bases). The CDR3 consists of 16 residues. The V gene's germline CDR1 is SEHNR and CDR2 FQNEAQ (reference sequence). As DNA, the CDR3 is TGTTCCAGCAGCTTGGGGACTGACTCCTATAATTCACCCCTCCACTTT. Its protein product is CSSSLGTDSYNSPLHF.

Details on this clone: At one of its ends the junction is not consistent with the germline gene, which may arise from a read error. The chain recombines TRBV7-9 with TRBJ1-6; no firm D call. Germline V gene lookup returns CDR1 SEHNR and CDR2 FQNEAQ (reference sequence). The CDR3 runs to 14 residues. CDR3: CSSSLSFGDSPLHF. CDR3 in DNA: TGTTCCAGCAGCTTATCTTTCGGGGATTCACCCCTCCACTTT.

The chain's CDR3 is CASSIDEEFRGTQYF. The CDR3 region has the DNA TGTGCCAGTAGTATAGATGAGGAGTTTCGTGGTACGCAGTATTTT. This chain connects TRBV19 to TRBJ2-3; D ambiguous. V lost 0 bases and J 8 bases, leaving 15 bases between the germline ends. CDR1 and CDR2 (germline): LNHDA, SQIVND (reference sequence). CDR3 size: 15 residues. The full variable domain, in which reference TRBV19 and TRBJ2-3 provide the parts outside the CDR3, is DGGITQSPKYLFRKEGQNVTLSCEQNLNHDAMYWYRQDPGQGLRLIYYSQIVNDFQKGDIAEGYSVSREKKESFPLTVTSAQKNPTAFYLCASSIDEEFRGTQYFGPGTRLTVL.

This clone occurred a few times. The chain recombines TRBV7-9 with TRBJ2-7; the match to TRBD1 covers 9 bases. The CDR3 loop spans 15 amino acids. In germline, CDR1 is SEHNR, CDR2 FQNEAQ (reference sequence). Germline trimming cut 2 bases from V and 5 bases from J; bases unmatched to any gene: 7. CDR3 amino acids: CASSLRGQGSNEQYF. CDR3 DNA: TGTGCCAGCAGCTTAAGGGGACAGGGTTCCAACGAGCAGTACTTC.

J is TRBJ1-5 and V is TRBV19; 9 bases agree with TRBD1. From germline, CDR1 is LNHDA and CDR2 SQIVND (reference sequence). Trimming at V came to 6 bases and at J to 6 bases, leaving 9 bases not matched to a gene. The CDR3 extends over 15 amino acids. The chain's CDR3 is CASSSTGGFFQPQHF. The CDR3 nucleotides read TGTGCCAGTAGCTCTACAGGGGGCTTTTTTCAGCCCCAGCATTTT.

Comment on this clone: At one end the junction does not follow the germline gene, possibly because of a read error. At the DNA level, this CDR3 is encoded by other sequences in the same sample as well. The rearrangement uses TRBV4-1 and TRBJ2-7; no firm D call. Per germline, CDR1 MGHRA and CDR2 YSYEKL. The length of the CDR3 is 15 residues. The CDR3 is CASSQDDSSSYEQYF. The CDR3 DNA follows: TGTGCCAGCAGCCAAGACGACTCGAGCTCCTACGAGCAGTACTTC.

This chain links TRBV30 with TRBJ2-3, with D perhaps matching TRBD2 (5 bases). Between the trimmed V and J ends, which lost 0 bases and 5 bases, there was a span of 12 bases. Per germline, CDR1 GTSNPN and CDR2 SVGIG (reference sequence). CDR3 length: 14 amino acids. The CDR3 here is CAWSVGIGKDTQYF. DNA of the CDR3: TGTGCCTGGAGTGTCGGGATTGGAAAAGATACGCAGTATTTT.

The chain uses TRBV2 and TRBJ1-5; D is perhaps TRBD1 (5 bases). The CDR3 runs 13 residues. Per germline, CDR1 SNHLY and CDR2 FYNNEI. V gave up 2 bases and J gave up 11 bases, with 13 bases separating them. The CDR3: CASSESQGGTQHF. DNA for the CDR3: TGTGCCAGCAGTGAATCCCAGGGAGGGACCCAGCATTTT.

This clone occurred a few times. The genes are TRBV6-5 and TRBJ1-5, with unresolved D. Germline loops: CDR1 MNHEY, CDR2 SVGAGI. CDR3 length: 15 amino acids. Trimming removed 9 bases at V and 4 bases at J, with 19 bases between. The CDR3 DNA reads TGTGCCAGAAAGTTACCATGCCCGGGGAATCAGCCCCAGCATTTT. Residues: CARKLPCPGNQPQHF.

The CDR3 nucleotides are TGTGCCAGCAGTGAAGGGACAGCCATCGAGCAGTACTTC. Its protein product is CASSEGTAIEQYF. The chain is built from TRBV6-1 and TRBJ2-7, with a weak D call TRBD1 (6 bases). V was clipped by 1 base and J by 6 bases, with 10 bases between them. Germline V lookup: CDR1 MNHNS, CDR2 SASEGT. The CDR3 sequence is 13 residues long.

The CDR3 DNA sequence: TGTGCCAGCAGCTTAACACCCGCTGCCTATGGCTACACCTTC. Protein: CASSLTPAAYGYTF. V is TRBV11-2 and J is TRBJ1-2, with D hard to call. CDR1 and CDR2 from the germline V gene are SGHAT and FQNNGV. Trimming left V 2 bases short and J 4 bases short, with 11 bases between. This CDR3 contains 14 residues.